This T cell receptor (beta chain) comes out of a study of cytomegalovirus exposure and HLA in healthy donors. The PCR had 60 Vbeta and 13 Jbeta primers. Only in-frame clones appear in the TCRdb table, and some are missing; sequencing was by immunoSEQ multiplex PCR. The sample carries some 90,000 clones, around 77% recorded once. General study results and limits: A reported reduction in N-insertions relative to the approximately 690-donor mean was seen in an Asian-associated ancestry cluster in a later analysis.

Donors were nominally healthy when sampled, though unrecorded immune exposures were likely. Comments on this clone: Its antigen is not known.

This TCR came from a boy aged 5-17 years in good health and CMV-seronegative. Source material: PBMCs.

The CDR3 nucleotides are TGTGCCACCAGCAGAGGAGAAGGGGGCTTCTCTGGGGCCAACGTCCTGACTTTC. Translating gives CATSRGEGGFSGANVLTF. The chain joins TRBV15 to TRBJ2-6; 7 bases are shared with TRBD1. The CDR3 consists of 18 residues. Germline V lookup: CDR1 LNHNV, CDR2 YYDKDF (reference sequence). After removal of 1 base from V and 0 bases from J, the junction contained 6 bases not matched to a gene.